The 7 T cell receptor beta chains given below trace back to one sample, sequenced in a study of CD8 T cells in Susac syndrome. The RNA input was about 0.5 to 1 ug, and it was reverse transcribed with random hexamers. TCRdb itself ran the immunoSEQ multiplex PCR reads through MiXCR, one entry per CDR3 protein. The repertoire includes about 160,000 distinct CDR3 sequences, 90% to 95% of them detected once, and approximately 0.073% sits in the top ten. Specimen: CD4+ T cells from PBMCs. These receptors were obtained from a human donor in good health.

The sample holds one count of this clonotype. The rearrangement links TRBV24-1 to TRBJ2-7; perhaps TRBD1 as D (6 bases). This CDR3 region has 15 residues. V shed 8 bases and J shed 5 bases, with 21 bases lying between them. The germline CDR1 and CDR2 sequences are KGHDR and SFDVKD. The DNA for the CDR3 is TGTGCCACCACTATAAAACAGGGAACGATCGACGAGCAGTACTTC. Translating gives CATTIKQGTIDEQYF.

The chain links TRBV5-1 to TRBJ1-4; 11 nucleotides agree with TRBD1. The CDR3 is 16 residues long. V was pared by 4 bases and J by 5 bases, with 7 bases of the junction left unmatched. Germline V CDR1 and CDR2: SGHRS, YFSETQ. CDR3 in DNA: TGCGCCAGCAGCCCCGGGACAGGGGGGCAGAATGAAAAACTGTTTTTT. Its translation: CASSPGTGGQNEKLFF.

The chain carries TRBV5-6 and TRBJ1-5; no firm D call. This CDR3 is 14 amino acids long. Looked up from germline, CDR1 is SGHDT and CDR2 is YYEEEE. V was cut by 1 base and J by 0 bases, with 5 bases left in between. The chain's CDR3 is CASSLRLSNQPQHF. The CDR3, as DNA: TGTGCCAGCAGCTTGCGCCTTAGCAATCAGCCCCAGCATTTT.

The chain employs TRBV6-6 and TRBJ2-7, with unresolved D. CDR3 size: 14 residues. V lost 7 bases to trimming and J lost 2 bases, with 15 bases between them. Germline V CDR1 and CDR2: MNHNY, SVGAGI (reference sequence). The CDR3 DNA sequence: TGTGCCAGCATCGCCGGAAGTCTACCCTACGAGCAGTACTTC. It yields the protein CASIAGSLPYEQYF.

The V gene is TRBV30, the J gene TRBJ1-5, with D perhaps TRBD1 (5 bases). This CDR3 has 14 residues. V was trimmed by 2 bases and J by 5 bases, leaving 13 bases between them. Germline CDR1 and CDR2: GTSNPN and SVGIG (reference sequence). CDR3 loop: CAWSRDQGYQPQHF. CDR3 DNA sequence: TGTGCCTGGAGTCGCGACCAGGGTTATCAGCCCCAGCATTTT. The full variable domain, in which reference TRBV30 and TRBJ1-5 provide the parts outside the CDR3, is SQTIHQWPATLVQPVGSPLSLECTVEGTSNPNLYWYRQAAGRGLQLLFYSVGIGQISSEVPQNLSASRPQDRQFILSSKKLLLSDSGFYLCAWSRDQGYQPQHFGDGTRLSIL.

DNA for the CDR3: TGTGCCAGCAGCACAATACGGAACACCGGGGAGCTGTTTTTT. Its translation is CASSTIRNTGELFF. The gene calls are TRBV11-2 and TRBJ2-2; D is unclear. Germline V CDR1 and CDR2: SGHAT, FQNNGV. The CDR3 runs to 14 residues. The V and J ends lost 5 bases and 1 base respectively, with 8 bases between them.

The chain recombines TRBV7-9 with TRBJ1-2, with D perhaps TRBD1 (5 bases). The V end lost 2 bases, the J end lost 2 bases, and 12 bases lay between the germline ends. This CDR3 has 15 amino acids. Germline values: CDR1 SEHNR, CDR2 FQNEAQ (reference sequence). The CDR3 bases are TGTGCCAGCAGCTTATTAGAGGGGATCAACTATGGCTACACCTTC. Translated: CASSLLEGINYGYTF.